The following is a TCR beta chain sequence with its context. This clone appeared once. Its antigen has not been determined. It has no much larger one-base neighbor in the sample; base qualities were not kept. CDR1 and CDR2, per the germline V gene, are SGDLS and YYNGEE. The germline ends are 12 bases apart after V is trimmed by 4 bases and J by 2 bases. The CDR3 has 14 amino acids, counting the end cysteine and phenylalanine. Solely the CDR3 DNA is kept, with 42 bases framed from the first base. The library was built by means of the immunoSEQ multiplex PCR assay. For most patients, genomic DNA was isolated with the Qiagen DNeasy Blood and Tissue Kit and sent frozen to Adaptive Biotechnologies for TCR sequencing. For most patients, genomic DNA was subjected to high-throughput TCR-beta CDR3 sequencing by Adaptive Biotechnologies. As for the authors' bioinformatics: TCR sequencing data were retrieved from Adaptive's ImmunoSEQ software for 15 to 20 patients, whereas a few other patients were processed with MiXCR and VDJtools. CD4 versus CD8 sorting errors were corrected by removing sequences found in both subsets at a frequency ratio below 5:1. Because the origin of CDR3 nucleotide sequences shared between donor and recipient could not be assigned, those sequences were removed. To count as alloreactive, a clone needed at least 2-fold expansion over unstimulated cells and a minimum CFSE-low frequency of 0.002% (template counts) or 0.001% (read counts). A clone was considered mappable if detected in the sequenced pre-transplant spleen, lymph node, or MLR CFSE-low populations of the donor or recipient. Cumulative frequency of alloreactive clones was calculated as a percentage of all sequences weighted by copy number. The table comes from immuneACCESS by way of TCRdb, which keeps in-frame sequences with V and J called. Part of the clones is missing from these tables; in studies checked, under half for an unresolved V gene and the rest for unknown reasons. The V and J calls and clone size are taken from that table; D and trimming were inferred from the DNA. The sample contains 70,000 to 95,000 clones, around 90% of them found a single time. The ten largest clones capture around 0.11% of the sample.

The time point tag for this specimen amounts to: cells obtained before transplantation from donor or recipient. CD3+CD4+ and CD3+CD8+ populations were FACS-sorted from unstimulated pre-transplant donor and recipient cells taken from spleen or lymph nodes. The data derive from a study of graft-versus-host responses after intestinal transplantation (dated by TCRdb to the early 2020s). At the level of the whole study: The transplants that recipients got were multivisceral, liver-intestinal, or isolated intestinal. Rather than being sequenced by the commercial service, samples from a few later patients were sequenced in-house on an Illumina MiSeq and processed with MiXCR. To identify alloreactive clones, pre-transplant mixed lymphocyte reaction products were sequenced and then compared with unstimulated pre-transplant donor and recipient T cells. Every recipient was given anti-thymocyte globulin induction, then maintenance tacrolimus and steroids for two to three years. The cohort enrolled some 25 intestinal transplant recipients including one retransplant, and a few patients lacking pretransplant specimens were excluded. A peak of at least 4% donor T cells among recipient peripheral blood mononuclear cells was the definition used for donor T cell macrochimerism. Bulk TCR-beta CDR3 sequencing was used to track graft-versus-host and host-versus-graft alloreactive T cell clones in the graft, circulation and bone marrow after intestinal transplantation.

Broad study findings and their caveats: The conclusions were limited by the relatively low number and heterogeneity of the intestinal transplant patients. Peak levels of circulating GvH clones were associated with declines in HvG clones early after transplant. GvH clones were detected in recipient bone marrow, and some of these GvH clones were observed earlier in ileal mucosa or blood, consistent with an intestinal mucosal origin. In patients with donor T cell macrochimerism, the allografts had high GvH to HvG T cell clonal ratios.

This clonotype was sampled from a human donor who received an intestinal transplant. The chain links TRBV9 with TRBJ1-1; the D segment could be TRBD1, given 6 matching bases. This specimen consisted of unstimulated CD4+ T cells sorted from spleen or lymph node cells, obtained before intestinal transplant. The CDR3 sequence is CASSRTGTNTEAFF. The nucleotides are TGTGCCAGCAGCCGTACGGGGACAAACACTGAAGCTTTCTTT.